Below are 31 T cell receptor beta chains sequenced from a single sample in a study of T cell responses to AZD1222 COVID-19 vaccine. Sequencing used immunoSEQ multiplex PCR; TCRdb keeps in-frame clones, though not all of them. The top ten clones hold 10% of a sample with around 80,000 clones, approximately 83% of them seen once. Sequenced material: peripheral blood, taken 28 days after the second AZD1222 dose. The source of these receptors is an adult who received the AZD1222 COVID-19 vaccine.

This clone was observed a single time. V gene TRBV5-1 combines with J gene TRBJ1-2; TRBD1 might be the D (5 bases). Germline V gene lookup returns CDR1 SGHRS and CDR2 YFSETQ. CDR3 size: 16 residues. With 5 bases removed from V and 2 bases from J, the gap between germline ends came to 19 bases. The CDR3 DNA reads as TGCGCCAGCAGTGAGGGGACGCGGAAATCGAACTATGGCTACACCTTC. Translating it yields CASSEGTRKSNYGYTF.

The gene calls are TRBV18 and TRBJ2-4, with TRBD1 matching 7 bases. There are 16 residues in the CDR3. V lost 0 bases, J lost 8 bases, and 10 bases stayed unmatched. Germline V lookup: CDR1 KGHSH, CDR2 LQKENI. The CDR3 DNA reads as TGTGCCAGCTCACCACCCTGGGGAAACAGGGGAGACATTCAGTACTTC. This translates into CASSPPWGNRGDIQYF. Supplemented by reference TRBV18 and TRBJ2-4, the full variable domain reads NAGVMQNPRHLVRRRGQEARLRCSPMKGHSHVYWYRQLPEEGLKFMVYLQKENIIDESGMPKERFSAEFPKEGPSILRIQQVVRGDSAAYFCASSPPWGNRGDIQYFGAGTRLSVL.

In nucleotides, the CDR3 is TGTGCCAGCAGTTCACTGGGGACTGGTAGGTATGAAGCTTTCTTT. This codes for CASSSLGTGRYEAFF. The chain recombines TRBV27 with TRBJ1-1, with TRBD1 as a possible D gene (5 bases). Germline values: CDR1 MNHEY, CDR2 SMNVEV (reference sequence). The CDR3 sequence is 15 residues long. The V gene lost 4 bases and the J gene lost 7 bases, with 19 bases spanning the gap.

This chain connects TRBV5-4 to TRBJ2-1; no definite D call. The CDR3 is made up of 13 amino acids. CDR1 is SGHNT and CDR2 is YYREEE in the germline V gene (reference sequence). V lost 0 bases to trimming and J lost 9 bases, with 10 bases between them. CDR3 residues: CASSLAPKLEQFF. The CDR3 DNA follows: TGTGCCAGCAGCTTGGCGCCCAAACTTGAGCAGTTCTTC.

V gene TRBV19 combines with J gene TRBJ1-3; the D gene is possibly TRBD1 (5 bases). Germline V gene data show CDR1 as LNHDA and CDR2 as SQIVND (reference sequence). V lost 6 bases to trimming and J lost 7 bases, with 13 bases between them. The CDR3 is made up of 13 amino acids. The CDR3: CASSRQAGNTIYF. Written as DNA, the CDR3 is TGTGCCAGTAGCCGGCAGGCAGGGAACACCATATATTTT.

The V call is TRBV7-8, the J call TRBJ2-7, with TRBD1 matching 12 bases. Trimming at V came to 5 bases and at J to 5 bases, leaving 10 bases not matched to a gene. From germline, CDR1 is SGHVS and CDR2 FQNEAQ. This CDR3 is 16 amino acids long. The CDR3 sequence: CASSAPGTGGHHEQYF. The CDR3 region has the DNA TGTGCCAGCAGCGCCCCCGGGACAGGGGGCCACCACGAGCAGTACTTC.

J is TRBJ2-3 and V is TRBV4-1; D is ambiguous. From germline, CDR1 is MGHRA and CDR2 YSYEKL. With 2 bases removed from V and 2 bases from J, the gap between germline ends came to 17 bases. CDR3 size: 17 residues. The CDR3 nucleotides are TGCGCCAGCAGCCAACACCCCTTTCCGGCAACCACAGATACGCAGTATTTT. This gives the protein CASSQHPFPATTDTQYF.

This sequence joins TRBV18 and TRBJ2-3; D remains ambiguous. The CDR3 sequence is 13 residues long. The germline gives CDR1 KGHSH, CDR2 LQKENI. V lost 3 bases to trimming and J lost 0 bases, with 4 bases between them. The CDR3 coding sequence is TGTGCCAGCTCACCGGCTAGCACAGATACGCAGTATTTT. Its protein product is CASSPASTDTQYF.

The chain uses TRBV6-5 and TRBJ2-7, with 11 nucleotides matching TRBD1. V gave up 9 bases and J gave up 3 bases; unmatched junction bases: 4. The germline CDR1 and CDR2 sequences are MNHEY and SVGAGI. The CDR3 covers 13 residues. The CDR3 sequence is CASRTGGSYEQYF. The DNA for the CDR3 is TGTGCCAGTCGGACAGGGGGCAGCTACGAGCAGTACTTC.

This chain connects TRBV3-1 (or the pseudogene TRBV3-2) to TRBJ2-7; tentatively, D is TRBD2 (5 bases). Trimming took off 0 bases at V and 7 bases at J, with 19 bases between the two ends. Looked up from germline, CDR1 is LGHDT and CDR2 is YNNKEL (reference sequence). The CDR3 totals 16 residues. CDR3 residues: CASSQEFGSHSGEQYF. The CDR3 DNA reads TGTGCCAGCAGCCAAGAATTTGGCTCCCATTCGGGAGAGCAGTACTTC.

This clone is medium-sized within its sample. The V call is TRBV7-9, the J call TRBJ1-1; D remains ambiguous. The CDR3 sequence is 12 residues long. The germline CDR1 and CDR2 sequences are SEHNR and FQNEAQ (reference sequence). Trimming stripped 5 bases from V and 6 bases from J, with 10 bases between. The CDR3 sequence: CASSLQRPEAFF. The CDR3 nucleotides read TGTGCCAGCAGCCTCCAGAGGCCTGAAGCTTTCTTT.

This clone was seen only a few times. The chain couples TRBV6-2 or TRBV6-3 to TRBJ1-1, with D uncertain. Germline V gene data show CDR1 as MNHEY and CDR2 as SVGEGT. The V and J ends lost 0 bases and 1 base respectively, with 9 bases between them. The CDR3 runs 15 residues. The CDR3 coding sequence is TGTGCCAGCAGTTACTCGAGGGTGCCGAACACTGAAGCTTTCTTT. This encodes CASSYSRVPNTEAFF.

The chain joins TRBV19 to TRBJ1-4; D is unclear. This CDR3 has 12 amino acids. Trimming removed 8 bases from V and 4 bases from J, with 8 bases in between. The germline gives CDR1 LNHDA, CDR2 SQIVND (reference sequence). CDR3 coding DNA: TGTGCCAGTGGGCTGATTAATGAAAAACTGTTTTTT. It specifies CASGLINEKLFF.

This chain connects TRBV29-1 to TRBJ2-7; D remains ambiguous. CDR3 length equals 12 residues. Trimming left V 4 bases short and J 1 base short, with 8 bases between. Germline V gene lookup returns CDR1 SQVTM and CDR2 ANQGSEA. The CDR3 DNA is TGCAGCGTTGGAGACCCGTCCTACGAGCAGTACTTC. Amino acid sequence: CSVGDPSYEQYF.

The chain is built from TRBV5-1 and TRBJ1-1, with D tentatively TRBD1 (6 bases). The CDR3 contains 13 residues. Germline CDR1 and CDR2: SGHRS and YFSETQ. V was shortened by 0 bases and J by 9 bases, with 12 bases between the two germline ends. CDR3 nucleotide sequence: TGCGCCAGCAGCTTGGTGGCAGGGGAAAAAGCTTTCTTT. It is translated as CASSLVAGEKAFF.

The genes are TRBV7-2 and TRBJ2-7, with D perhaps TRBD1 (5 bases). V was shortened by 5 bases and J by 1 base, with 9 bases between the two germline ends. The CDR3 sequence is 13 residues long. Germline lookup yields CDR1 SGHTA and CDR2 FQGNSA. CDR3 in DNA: TGTGCCAGCAGCCCTCGACAGTCCTACGAGCAGTACTTC. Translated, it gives CASSPRQSYEQYF. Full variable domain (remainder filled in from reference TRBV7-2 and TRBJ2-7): GAGVSQSPSNKVTEKGKDVELRCDPISGHTALYWYRQSLGQGLEFLIYFQGNSAPDKSGLPSDRFSAERTGGSVSTLTIQRTQQEDSAVYLCASSPRQSYEQYFGPGTRLTVT.

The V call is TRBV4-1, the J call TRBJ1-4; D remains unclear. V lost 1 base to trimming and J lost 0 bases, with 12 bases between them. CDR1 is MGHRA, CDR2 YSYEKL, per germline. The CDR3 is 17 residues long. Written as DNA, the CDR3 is TGCGCCAGCAGCCAAGTGAGAGGATCTGCAACTAATGAAAAACTGTTTTTT. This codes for CASSQVRGSATNEKLFF.

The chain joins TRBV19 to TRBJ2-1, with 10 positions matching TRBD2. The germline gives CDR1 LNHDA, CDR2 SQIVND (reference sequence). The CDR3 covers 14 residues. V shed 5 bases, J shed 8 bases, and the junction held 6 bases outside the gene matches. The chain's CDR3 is CASSYTTSGYEQFF. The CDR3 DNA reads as TGTGCCAGTAGTTACACGACTAGCGGGTATGAGCAGTTCTTC.

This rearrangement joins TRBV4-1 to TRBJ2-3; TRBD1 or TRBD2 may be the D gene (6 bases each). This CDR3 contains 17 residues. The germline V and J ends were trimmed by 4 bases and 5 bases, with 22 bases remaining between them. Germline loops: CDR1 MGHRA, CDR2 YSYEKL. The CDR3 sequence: CASSPAGWGADLDTQYF. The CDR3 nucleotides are TGCGCCAGCAGCCCCGCGGGGTGGGGGGCAGATTTAGATACGCAGTATTTT.

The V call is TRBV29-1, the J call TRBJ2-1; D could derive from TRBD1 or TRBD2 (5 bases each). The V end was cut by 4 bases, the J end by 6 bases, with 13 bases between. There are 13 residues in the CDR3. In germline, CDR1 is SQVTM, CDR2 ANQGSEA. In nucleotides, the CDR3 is TGCAGCGTTGGAGGGACCGCGCTCAATGAGCAGTTCTTC. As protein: CSVGGTALNEQFF.

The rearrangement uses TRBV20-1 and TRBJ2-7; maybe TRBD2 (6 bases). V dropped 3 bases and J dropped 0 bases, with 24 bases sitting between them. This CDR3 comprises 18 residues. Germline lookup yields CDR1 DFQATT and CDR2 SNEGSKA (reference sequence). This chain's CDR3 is CSASIQKWGGTNSYEQYF. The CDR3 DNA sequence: TGCAGTGCTAGTATCCAAAAATGGGGCGGGACCAACTCCTACGAGCAGTACTTC.

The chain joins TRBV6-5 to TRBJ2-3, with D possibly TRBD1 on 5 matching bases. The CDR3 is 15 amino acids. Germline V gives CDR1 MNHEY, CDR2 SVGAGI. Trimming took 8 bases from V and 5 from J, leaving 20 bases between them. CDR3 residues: CASRSWGSPRDTQYF. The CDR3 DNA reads TGTGCCAGCCGCTCCTGGGGCAGCCCGAGAGATACGCAGTATTTT.

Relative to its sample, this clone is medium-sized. In DNA form, the CDR3 reads TGTGCCAGCAGTTTCTACTCTGGAAACACCATATATTTT. It yields the protein CASSFYSGNTIYF. The chain couples TRBV28 to TRBJ1-3; D is ambiguous. CDR1 is MDHEN, CDR2 SYDVKM, per germline. The CDR3 length is 13 residues. Deletions cut 3 bases from V and 0 bases from J, with 3 bases between.

This CDR3 reads CARTPDRNNGYTF. The CDR3 DNA sequence: TGTGCCAGAACCCCAGACAGGAATAATGGCTACACCTTC. V gene TRBV27 combines with J gene TRBJ1-2, with D perhaps matching TRBD1 (6 bases). This CDR3 has 13 amino acids. Trimming removed 9 bases at V and 6 bases at J, with 17 bases between. Germline V lookup: CDR1 MNHEY, CDR2 SMNVEV (reference sequence).

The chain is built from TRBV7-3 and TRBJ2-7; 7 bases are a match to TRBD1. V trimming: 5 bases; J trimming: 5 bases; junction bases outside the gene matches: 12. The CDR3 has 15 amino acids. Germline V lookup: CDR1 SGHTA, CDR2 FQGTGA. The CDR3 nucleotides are TGTGCCAGCAGCCTTCAGGGGCACAGGGGACACGAGCAGTACTTC. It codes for CASSLQGHRGHEQYF.

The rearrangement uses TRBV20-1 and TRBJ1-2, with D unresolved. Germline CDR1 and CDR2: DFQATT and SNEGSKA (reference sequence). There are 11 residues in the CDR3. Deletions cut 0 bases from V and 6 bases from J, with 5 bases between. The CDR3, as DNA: TGCAGTGCTAGAGATCTTGATGGCTACACCTTC. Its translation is CSARDLDGYTF.

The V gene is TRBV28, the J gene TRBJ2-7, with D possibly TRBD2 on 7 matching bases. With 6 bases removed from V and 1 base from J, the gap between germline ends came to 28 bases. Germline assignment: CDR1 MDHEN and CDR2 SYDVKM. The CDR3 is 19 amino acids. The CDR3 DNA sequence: TGTGCCAGCAGAACCTCCACTCGTCGTCGGGGGGCCGCTTCCTACGAGCAGTACTTC. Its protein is CASRTSTRRRGAASYEQYF.

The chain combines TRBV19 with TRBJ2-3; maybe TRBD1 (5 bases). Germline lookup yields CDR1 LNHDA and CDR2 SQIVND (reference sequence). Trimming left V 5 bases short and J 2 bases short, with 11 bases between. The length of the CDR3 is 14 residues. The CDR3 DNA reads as TGTGCCAGTAGTGAGAGACAGAACACAGATACGCAGTATTTT. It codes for CASSERQNTDTQYF.

DNA for the CDR3: TGTGCCAGCAGCTGGAAGACAGGATATAATTCACCCCTCCACTTT. It yields the protein CASSWKTGYNSPLHF. V usage is TRBV5-6 and J usage is TRBJ1-6, with D tentatively TRBD1 (6 bases). This CDR3 spans 15 amino acids. Germline CDR1 SGHDT, CDR2 YYEEEE. Trimming cost V 3 bases and J 4 bases, with 11 bases left between them.

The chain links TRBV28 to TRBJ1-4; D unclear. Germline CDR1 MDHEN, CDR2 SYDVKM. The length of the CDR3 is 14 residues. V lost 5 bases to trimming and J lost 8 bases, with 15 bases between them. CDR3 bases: TGTGCCAGCAGTCCTAGCATTATTTCGGAAAAACTGTTTTTT. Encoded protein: CASSPSIISEKLFF.

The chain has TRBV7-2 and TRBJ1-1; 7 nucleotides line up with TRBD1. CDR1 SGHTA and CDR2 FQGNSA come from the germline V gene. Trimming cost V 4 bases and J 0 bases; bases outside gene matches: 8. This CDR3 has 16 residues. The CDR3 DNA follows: TGTGCCAGCAGCTACCAGGGGGGCCAGATGAACACTGAAGCTTTCTTT. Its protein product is CASSYQGGQMNTEAFF.